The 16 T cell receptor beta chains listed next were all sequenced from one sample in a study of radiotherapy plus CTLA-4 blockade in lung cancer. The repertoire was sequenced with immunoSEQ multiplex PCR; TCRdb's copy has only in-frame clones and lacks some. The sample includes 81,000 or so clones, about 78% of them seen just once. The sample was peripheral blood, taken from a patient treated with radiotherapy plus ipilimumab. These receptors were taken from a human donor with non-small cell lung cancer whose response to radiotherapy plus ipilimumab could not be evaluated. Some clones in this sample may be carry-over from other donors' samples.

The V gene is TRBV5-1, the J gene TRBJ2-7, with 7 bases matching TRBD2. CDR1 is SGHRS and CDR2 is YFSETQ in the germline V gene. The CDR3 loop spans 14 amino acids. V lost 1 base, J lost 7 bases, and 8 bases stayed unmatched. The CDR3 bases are TGCGCCAGCAGCTTGTATCCGGGGCGGGAGGAGCAGTACTTC. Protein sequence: CASSLYPGREEQYF.

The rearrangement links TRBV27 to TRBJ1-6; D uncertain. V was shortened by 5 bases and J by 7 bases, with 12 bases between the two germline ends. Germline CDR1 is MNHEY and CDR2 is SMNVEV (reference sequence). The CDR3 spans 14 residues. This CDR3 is CASSPQNRNSPLHF. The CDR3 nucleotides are TGTGCCAGCAGTCCCCAGAACAGAAATTCACCCCTCCACTTT.

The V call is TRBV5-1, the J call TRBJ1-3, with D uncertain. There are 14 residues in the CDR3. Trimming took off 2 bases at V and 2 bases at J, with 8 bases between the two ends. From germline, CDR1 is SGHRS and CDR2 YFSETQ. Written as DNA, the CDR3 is TGCGCCAGCAGCTTAACGGGAACTGGAAACACCATATATTTT. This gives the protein CASSLTGTGNTIYF. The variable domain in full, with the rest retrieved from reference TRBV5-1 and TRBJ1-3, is KAGVTQTPRYLIKTRGQQVTLSCSPISGHRSVSWYQQTPGQGLQFLFEYFSETQRNKGNFPGRFSGRQFSNSRSEMNVSTLELGDSALYLCASSLTGTGNTIYFGEGSWLTVV.

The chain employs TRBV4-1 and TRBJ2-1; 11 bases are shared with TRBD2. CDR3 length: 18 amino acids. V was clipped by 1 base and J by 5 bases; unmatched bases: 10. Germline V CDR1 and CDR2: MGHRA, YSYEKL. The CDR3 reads CASSQAIVTSGANNEQFF. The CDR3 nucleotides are TGCGCCAGCAGCCAAGCCATCGTGACTAGCGGGGCGAACAATGAGCAGTTCTTC.

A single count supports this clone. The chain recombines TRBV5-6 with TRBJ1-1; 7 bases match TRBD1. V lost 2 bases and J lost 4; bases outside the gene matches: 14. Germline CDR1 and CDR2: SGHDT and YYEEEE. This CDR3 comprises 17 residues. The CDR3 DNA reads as TGTGCCAGCAGCTTCGGTGGAGGGGGCACGTCCGGCACTGAAGCTTTCTTT. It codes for CASSFGGGGTSGTEAFF. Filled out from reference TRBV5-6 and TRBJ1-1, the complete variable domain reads DAGVTQSPTHLIKTRGQQVTLRCSPKSGHDTVSWYQQALGQGPQFIFQYYEEEERQRGNFPDRFSGHQFPNYSSELNVNALLLGDSALYLCASSFGGGGTSGTEAFFGQGTRLTVV.

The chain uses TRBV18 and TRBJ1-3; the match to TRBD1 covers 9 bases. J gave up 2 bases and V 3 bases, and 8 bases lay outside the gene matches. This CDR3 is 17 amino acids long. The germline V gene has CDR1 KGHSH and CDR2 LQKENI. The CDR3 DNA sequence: TGTGCCAGCTCACCTGGGTCGGGACAGGGAGCTGGAAACACCATATATTTT. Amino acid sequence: CASSPGSGQGAGNTIYF.

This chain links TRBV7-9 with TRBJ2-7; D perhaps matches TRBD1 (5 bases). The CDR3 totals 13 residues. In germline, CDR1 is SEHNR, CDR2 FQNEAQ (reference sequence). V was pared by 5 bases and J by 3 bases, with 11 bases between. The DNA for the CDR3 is TGTGCCAGCAGCCGTCCACAGGACTACGAGCAGTACTTC. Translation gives CASSRPQDYEQYF.

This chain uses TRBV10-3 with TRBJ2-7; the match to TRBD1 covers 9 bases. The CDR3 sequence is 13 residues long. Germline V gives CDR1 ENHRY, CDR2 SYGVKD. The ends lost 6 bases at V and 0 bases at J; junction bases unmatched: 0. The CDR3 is CAIRTGGSYEQYF. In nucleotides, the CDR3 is TGTGCCATCAGGACAGGGGGCTCCTACGAGCAGTACTTC.

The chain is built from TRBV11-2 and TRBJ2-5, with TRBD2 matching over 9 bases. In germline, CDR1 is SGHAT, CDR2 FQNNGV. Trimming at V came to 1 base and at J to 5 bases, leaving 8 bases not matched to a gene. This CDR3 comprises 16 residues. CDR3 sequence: CASSLGSGGRGETQYF. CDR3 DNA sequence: TGTGCCAGCAGCTTAGGTAGCGGGGGCCGAGGGGAGACCCAGTACTTC.

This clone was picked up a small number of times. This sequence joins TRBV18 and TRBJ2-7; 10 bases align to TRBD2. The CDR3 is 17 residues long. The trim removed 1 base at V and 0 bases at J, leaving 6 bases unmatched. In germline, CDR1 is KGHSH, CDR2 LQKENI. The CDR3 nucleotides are TGTGCCAGCTCACCACATAAGCGGGGGGGTAGCTCCTACGAGCAGTACTTC. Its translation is CASSPHKRGGSSYEQYF.

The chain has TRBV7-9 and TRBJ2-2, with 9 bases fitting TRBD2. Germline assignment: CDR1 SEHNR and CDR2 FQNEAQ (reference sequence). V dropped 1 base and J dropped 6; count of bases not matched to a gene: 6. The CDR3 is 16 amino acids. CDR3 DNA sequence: TGTGCCAGCAGCTTAGACAGCGGGGGGCGGCCCGGGGAGCTGTTTTTT. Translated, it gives CASSLDSGGRPGELFF.

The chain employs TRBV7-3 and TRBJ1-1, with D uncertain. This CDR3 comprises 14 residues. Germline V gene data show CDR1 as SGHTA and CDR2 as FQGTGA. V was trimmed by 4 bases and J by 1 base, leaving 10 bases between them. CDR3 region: CASSSPPGNTEAFF. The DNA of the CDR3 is TGTGCCAGCAGCTCGCCTCCAGGGAACACTGAAGCTTTCTTT.

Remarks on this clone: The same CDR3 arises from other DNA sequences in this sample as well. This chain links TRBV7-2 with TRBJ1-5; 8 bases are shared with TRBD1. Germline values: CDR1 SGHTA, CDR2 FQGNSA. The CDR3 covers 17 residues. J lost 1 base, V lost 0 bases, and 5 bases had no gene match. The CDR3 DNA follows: TGTGCCAGCAGCTTAGCCACTACAGGGGGAAGCAATCAGCCCCAGCATTTT. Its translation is CASSLATTGGSNQPQHF.

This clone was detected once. The CDR3 bases are TGCGCCAGCAGACTAGCGGGGTTGACCGGGGAGCTGTTTTTT. This sequence encodes CASRLAGLTGELFF. The rearrangement links TRBV5-1 to TRBJ2-2, with 10 positions matching TRBD2. With 5 bases clipped from V and 5 bases from J, the junction kept 3 bases outside the gene matches. Germline V lookup: CDR1 SGHRS, CDR2 YFSETQ. The CDR3 totals 14 residues.

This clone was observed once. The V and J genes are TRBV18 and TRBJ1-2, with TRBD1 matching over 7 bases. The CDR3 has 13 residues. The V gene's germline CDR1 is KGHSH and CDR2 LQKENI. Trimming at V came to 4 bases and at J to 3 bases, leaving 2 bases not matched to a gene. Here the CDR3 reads CASSHGTDYGYTF. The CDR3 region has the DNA TGTGCCAGCTCACATGGGACAGACTATGGCTACACCTTC.

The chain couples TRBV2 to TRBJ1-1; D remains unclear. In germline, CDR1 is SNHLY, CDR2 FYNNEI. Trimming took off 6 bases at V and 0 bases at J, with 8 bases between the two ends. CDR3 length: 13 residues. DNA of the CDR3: TGTGCCAGCAGGGGCTCCATGAACACTGAAGCTTTCTTT. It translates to CASRGSMNTEAFF.